The T cell receptor beta chain described here comes from a study of T cell responses to AZD1222 COVID-19 vaccine. Findings and limits, study-wide: The donor group comprised mostly white British people and more females; the analysis possibly underestimated clonal diversity. Repertoires were obtained only post-peak T cell response.

Per the germline V gene, CDR1 is MDHEN and CDR2 is SYDVKM. J lost 2 bases, V lost 5 bases, and 13 bases had no gene match. The CDR3 is 18 amino acids. Concerning this clone: Its antigen is unknown.

Sequencing used immunoSEQ multiplex PCR; TCRdb keeps in-frame clones, though not all of them. There are 130,000 or so clones in the sample; approximately 95% occur only once, and 0.75% to 1% lies in the top ten. The input for sequencing was peripheral blood, taken on day 0 of MenACWY control vaccination. The chain is built from TRBV28 and TRBJ2-2, with 8 positions matching TRBD1. This TCR came from an adult in good health. The CDR3 is CASSRFVLDRENTGELFF. In DNA, the CDR3 is TGTGCCAGCAGTCGCTTCGTTCTGGACAGGGAAAACACCGGGGAGCTGTTTTTT. The full variable domain, with the rest looked up from reference TRBV28 and TRBJ2-2, is DVKVTQSSRYLVKRTGEKVFLECVQDMDHENMFWYRQDPGLGLRLIYFSYDVKMKEKGDIPEGYSVSREKKERFSLILESASTNQTSMYLCASSRFVLDRENTGELFFGEGSRLTVL.